Listed below are T cell receptor beta chains from one sample, sequenced in a study of blood T cell repertoires in COVID-19. The data were produced by immunoSEQ multiplex PCR, yet TCRdb's version contains in-frame clones alone and is incomplete. The sample holds about 270,000 clones; approximately 80% are singletons and the top ten take 8% to 9.5%. Sequencing was carried out using peripheral blood. These receptors were taken from a human donor in a cohort sampled during active COVID-19. Each CDR3 is given with its conserved first and last residue. The order of the fields is CDR3 protein, CDR3 DNA, clone size, D gene, V gene, J gene. The D gene is left open where the match is weak. Size values are once, few and many counts, or a class for expanded clones, and some rows have none.

CASSRNDRADTDTQYF,TGCGCCAGCAGCCGGAACGACAGGGCGGACACAGATACGCAGTATTTT,few,TRBD1,TRBV4-3,TRBJ2-3
CSVEDPGTGPDTQYF,TGCAGCGTTGAAGATCCGGGCACAGGGCCAGATACGCAGTATTTT,once,NA,TRBV29-1,TRBJ2-3
CASRSGFTEAFF,TGTGCCAGCAGATCGGGGTTCACTGAAGCTTTCTTT,NA,NA,TRBV6-5,TRBJ1-1
CASSLTPESGLNNEQFF,TGTGCCAGCAGCTTGACCCCGGAAAGCGGGCTAAACAATGAGCAGTTCTTC,NA,NA,TRBV5-6,TRBJ2-1
CASSLAFREQYF,TGTGCCAGCAGCTTAGCGTTCCGGGAGCAGTACTTC,NA,NA,TRBV7-2,TRBJ2-7
CASLLWAGGQETQYF,TGTGCCAGCCTCCTATGGGCGGGGGGGCAAGAGACCCAGTACTTC,NA,TRBD2,TRBV11-2,TRBJ2-5
CASSFGEGPQPQHF,TGTGCCAGCAGTTTCGGGGAGGGGCCCCAGCCCCAGCATTTT,few,NA,TRBV6-1,TRBJ1-5
CASSQATSRADTQYF,TGTGCCAGCAGCCAAGCTACCTCGCGTGCAGATACGCAGTATTTT,few,NA,TRBV3-1/TRBV3-2,TRBJ2-3
CASSRRQAGANEQFF,TGTGCCAGCAGCCGCCGACAGGCAGGAGCCAATGAGCAGTTCTTC,NA,NA,TRBV7-2,TRBJ2-1
CASSYSQGYEQYF,TGTGCCAGCAGTTACTCGCAGGGCTACGAGCAGTACTTC,NA,NA,TRBV6-2/TRBV6-3,TRBJ2-7
CAQGHRGSEQYF,TGTGCCCAGGGGCACAGGGGTAGCGAGCAGTACTTC,NA,TRBD1,TRBV11-2,TRBJ2-7
CASRGQGMSQFF,TGTGCCAGCAGGGGACAGGGGATGTCGCAGTTCTTC,NA,TRBD1,TRBV7-9,TRBJ2-1
CASAPGQLNQPQHF,TGTGCCAGCGCCCCGGGACAGCTAAATCAGCCCCAGCATTTT,NA,TRBD1,TRBV7-2,TRBJ1-5
CASTSGSRHGQFF,TGTGCCAGTACTAGCGGAAGCCGACACGGGCAGTTCTTC,NA,TRBD2,TRBV19,TRBJ2-1
CASSSRTTGGNSPLHF,TGTGCCAGCAGTTCCCGAACGACAGGGGGGAATTCACCCCTCCACTTT,once,TRBD1,TRBV6-2/TRBV6-3,TRBJ1-6
CASSIPDRVIDGYTF,TGTGCCAGCAGTATTCCGGACAGGGTGATCGATGGCTACACCTTC,NA,TRBD1,TRBV6-2/TRBV6-3,TRBJ1-2
CASSSDSMNANEKLFF,TGTGCCAGCAGTTCGGACAGTATGAATGCTAATGAAAAACTGTTTTTT,NA,NA,TRBV6-5,TRBJ1-4
CASSGLGHTDTQYF,TGCGCCAGTTCGGGACTGGGTCACACAGATACGCAGTATTTT,NA,NA,TRBV10-2,TRBJ2-3
CASSSTSGGTSHEQFF,TGCGCCAGCAGCTCTACTAGCGGGGGGACCTCACATGAGCAGTTCTTC,NA,TRBD2,TRBV5-1,TRBJ2-1
CASILPRSYEQYF,TGTGCCAGCATCCTACCGCGCTCCTACGAGCAGTACTTC,NA,NA,TRBV6-5,TRBJ2-7
CASSPLAGGGNEQFF,TGTGCCAGCAGCCCTCTAGCGGGAGGGGGCAATGAGCAGTTCTTC,NA,TRBD2,TRBV5-5,TRBJ2-1
CASSAGQGFNEQYF,TGTGCCAGCAGCGCTGGACAGGGGTTCAACGAGCAGTACTTC,NA,TRBD1,TRBV5-6,TRBJ2-7
CATTTLRVDQPQHF,TGTGCCACCACAACCCTCAGGGTTGATCAGCCCCAGCATTTT,NA,NA,TRBV28,TRBJ1-5
CASSETGMTEKLFF,TGTGCCAGCAGCGAGACAGGGATGACTGAAAAACTGTTTTTT,NA,TRBD1,TRBV7-9,TRBJ1-4
CASRGTGGYTF,TGTGCCAGCAGAGGGACAGGTGGCTACACCTTC,NA,TRBD1,TRBV6-5,TRBJ1-2